The 27 T cell receptor beta chains given below trace back to one sample, sequenced in a study of blood T cells in healthy people across ages. It was with a sample-barcoded 5' primer and a J-beta primer mix that a second PCR of about 6 to 12 cycles was run. TCRdb redid the calling of the 5' RACE reads with MiXCR, one entry per CDR3 protein. The sample contains roughly 1,300,000 distinct CDR3 sequences, approximately 63% of which appear only once. Sequenced material: blood. These receptors were obtained from a man younger than 35 in good health.

This clonotype has a single count. The chain couples TRBV7-2 to TRBJ2-1; 13 bases map to TRBD2. Unmatched junction bases numbered 7, after V lost 8 bases and J lost 0 bases. CDR1 is SGHTA and CDR2 is FQGNSA in the germline V gene. The CDR3 has 17 amino acids. The CDR3 loop is CASSPTSGGISYNEQFF. CDR3 DNA sequence: TGTGCCAGCTCCCCGACTAGCGGGGGGATCTCCTACAATGAGCAGTTCTTC. The whole variable domain, filled in from reference TRBV7-2 and TRBJ2-1, reads GAGVSQSPSNKVTEKGKDVELRCDPISGHTALYWYRQSLGQGLEFLIYFQGNSAPDKSGLPSDRFSAERTGGSVSTLTIQRTQQEDSAVYLCASSPTSGGISYNEQFFGPGTRLTVL.

The chain recombines TRBV20-1 with TRBJ1-4; D possibly corresponds to TRBD1 (5 bases). V lost 0 bases to trimming and J lost 7 bases, with 12 bases between them. This CDR3 contains 14 residues. CDR1 is DFQATT, CDR2 SNEGSKA, per germline (reference sequence). The CDR3 DNA follows: TGCAGTGCTAGAGACCCAAGGAGGGGTGAAAAACTGTTTTTT. Translating gives CSARDPRRGEKLFF.

CDR3 sequence reads: CASSQWPRDNYGYTF. CDR3 coding DNA: TGTGCCAGCAGCCAATGGCCTCGGGATAACTATGGCTACACCTTC. The V call is TRBV3-1, the J call TRBJ1-2; D is unclear. CDR3 size: 15 residues. Per germline, CDR1 LGHDT and CDR2 YNNKEL (reference sequence). The V and J ends lost 2 bases and 1 base respectively, with 11 bases between them.

The V call is TRBV6-5, the J call TRBJ2-2; D call uncertain. The CDR3 is 11 residues long. Germline V lookup: CDR1 MNHEY, CDR2 SVGAGI. Trimming stripped 8 bases from V and 6 bases from J, with 7 bases between. In DNA, the CDR3 is TGTGCCAGCGAGTTCGCCGGGGAGCTGTTTTTT. Encoded protein: CASEFAGELFF.

This clonotype was detected only a few times. The chain's CDR3 is CASSQGLAEGGEQFF. CDR3 DNA sequence: TGCGCCAGCAGCCAAGGACTGGCTGAGGGGGGTGAGCAGTTCTTC. The rearrangement links TRBV4-1 to TRBJ2-1, with D possibly being TRBD1 or TRBD2 (6 bases each). Between the trimmed V and J ends, which lost 1 base and 9 bases, there was a span of 16 bases. CDR3 length: 15 residues. Germline CDR1 is MGHRA and CDR2 is YSYEKL.

This clonotype was picked up a small number of times. The rearrangement joins TRBV7-9 to TRBJ2-1; 15 bases agree with TRBD2. Germline CDR1 is SEHNR and CDR2 is FQNEAQ (reference sequence). The CDR3 covers 15 residues. The J segment lost 8 bases and the V segment lost 6 bases, leaving 5 bases of the junction unmatched. CDR3 sequence: CASSRTSGGAYEQFF. CDR3 nucleotide sequence: TGTGCCAGCAGTCGGACTAGCGGGGGGGCTTATGAGCAGTTCTTC.

This chain uses TRBV9 with TRBJ2-1; no reliable D call. This CDR3 spans 16 amino acids. V gave up 0 bases and J gave up 0 bases, with 10 bases separating them. CDR1 is SGDLS and CDR2 is YYNGEE in the germline V gene. CDR3 sequence: CASSVVDLVSYNEQFF. CDR3 sequence (DNA): TGTGCCAGCAGCGTAGTGGATCTAGTCTCCTACAATGAGCAGTTCTTC.

The V and J genes are TRBV12-3 or TRBV12-4 and TRBJ1-5, with D unresolved. The CDR3 covers 14 residues. The germline V and J ends were trimmed by 2 bases and 3 bases, with 8 bases remaining between them. This chain's CDR3 is CASSLLGPNQPQHF. The CDR3 DNA follows: TGTGCCAGCAGTTTACTGGGCCCCAATCAGCCCCAGCATTTT.

The V and J genes are TRBV4-2 and TRBJ2-1; 10 bases fit TRBD2. Germline assignment: CDR1 LGHNA and CDR2 YNFKEQ. V shed 0 bases, J shed 10 bases, and the junction held 9 bases outside the gene matches. The CDR3 covers 16 residues. The CDR3 spells CASSQDAPAGGREQFF. CDR3 bases: TGTGCCAGCAGCCAAGATGCCCCAGCGGGGGGGCGCGAGCAGTTCTTC.

This clonotype appeared a few times. V usage is TRBV29-1 and J usage is TRBJ1-1, with D hard to call. Germline-derived CDR1 and CDR2 are SQVTM and ANQGSEA. This CDR3 contains 14 residues. Trimming removed 1 base from V and 1 base from J, with 10 bases in between. CDR3 sequence: CSVEGQNPNTEAFF. CDR3 in DNA: TGCAGCGTTGAAGGTCAAAACCCGAACACTGAAGCTTTCTTT.

The V call is TRBV7-2, the J call TRBJ2-3; no clear D. The CDR3 is 14 amino acids. CDR1 and CDR2 (germline): SGHTA, FQGNSA. Trimming removed 3 bases from V and 6 bases from J, with 13 bases in between. CDR3 amino acids: CASSFDEPLDTQYF. The CDR3 DNA reads TGTGCCAGCAGCTTCGACGAGCCTTTGGATACGCAGTATTTT.

The chain couples TRBV11-2 to TRBJ1-2; 10 nucleotides agree with TRBD1. This CDR3 has 16 residues. Germline V gene sequence: CDR1 SGHAT, CDR2 FQNNGV. With V trimmed by 2 bases and J by 1 base, 4 bases remained unmatched. The DNA of the CDR3 is TGTGCCAGCAGCTTAATTGGACAGGGGGGTAACTATGGCTACACCTTC. It specifies CASSLIGQGGNYGYTF.

The chain is built from TRBV7-6 and TRBJ2-1; no definite D call. This CDR3 has 12 amino acids. Germline CDR1 reads SGHVS; CDR2 reads FNYEAQ. V was cut by 5 bases and J by 10 bases, with 12 bases left in between. DNA of the CDR3: TGTGCCAGCAGCCCCGGGCAGTCCGAGCAGTTCTTC. Translating gives CASSPGQSEQFF.

The chain carries TRBV5-5 and TRBJ2-3; possibly TRBD1 for D (6 bases). V was pared by 0 bases and J by 4 bases, with 15 bases between. The CDR3 is made up of 16 amino acids. In germline, CDR1 is SGHKS, CDR2 YYEKEE (reference sequence). Here the CDR3 DNA reads TGTGCCAGCAGCTTGGCCAGGGGCTCCATCCCAGATACGCAGTATTTT. Translated, it gives CASSLARGSIPDTQYF.

The chain carries TRBV3-1 and TRBJ1-5; TRBD1 might be the D (5 bases). Germline assignment: CDR1 LGHDT and CDR2 YNNKEL (reference sequence). Deletions cut 1 base from V and 4 bases from J, with 14 bases between. CDR3 length equals 16 residues. The CDR3 is CASSQAGQARNQPQHF. For the CDR3, the DNA is TGTGCCAGCAGCCAAGCAGGACAAGCTAGGAATCAGCCCCAGCATTTT.

The chain recombines TRBV27 with TRBJ2-7, with D possibly being TRBD2 (6 bases). Germline V gene data show CDR1 as MNHEY and CDR2 as SMNVEV (reference sequence). This CDR3 has 12 amino acids. V gave up 6 bases and J gave up 7 bases, with 13 bases separating them. CDR3 in amino acids: CASRQVEGEQYF. The CDR3 bases are TGTGCCAGCAGGCAGGTGGAGGGAGAGCAGTACTTC.

CDR3 amino acids: CASGLGSGVSGETQYF. The CDR3 bases are TGTGCCAGCGGCTTAGGATCAGGGGTCTCAGGGGAGACCCAGTACTTC. This chain uses TRBV6-5 with TRBJ2-7; D might be TRBD1 (6 bases). With the DNA end fitting TRBJ2-5 better, the J assignment may be wrong. Germline-derived CDR1 and CDR2 are MNHEY and SVGAGI. The CDR3 sequence is 16 residues long.

The rearrangement joins TRBV5-1 to TRBJ2-2; D possibly corresponds to TRBD1 (6 bases). The germline CDR1 and CDR2 sequences are SGHRS and YFSETQ. The CDR3 runs to 15 residues. V was clipped by 0 bases and J by 6 bases, with 12 bases between them. The chain's CDR3 is CASSLGTDSSGELFF. The CDR3, as DNA: TGCGCCAGCAGCTTGGGGACAGATAGTTCCGGGGAGCTGTTTTTT.

V and J are TRBV27 and TRBJ2-5; D gene ambiguous. V lost 7 bases and J lost 4, with 19 bases in between. Germline V gives CDR1 MNHEY, CDR2 SMNVEV (reference sequence). This CDR3 is 15 amino acids long. CDR3 amino acids: CASTRTQAGLETQYF. CDR3 DNA: TGTGCCAGCACGCGGACCCAAGCCGGATTAGAGACCCAGTACTTC.

This chain connects TRBV6-6 to TRBJ1-6; 7 nucleotides align to TRBD1. The CDR3 consists of 16 residues. Germline V gives CDR1 MNHNY, CDR2 SVGAGI (reference sequence). After removal of 0 bases from V and 8 bases from J, the junction contained 7 bases not matched to a gene. The CDR3: CASSYSNRGDYSPLHF. The CDR3 DNA sequence: TGTGCCAGCAGTTACTCAAACAGGGGAGATTATTCACCCCTCCACTTT.

This chain links TRBV11-2 with TRBJ2-4, with D possibly being TRBD1 (6 bases). The J call may be wrong; the DNA end is better matched by TRBJ2-7. The germline V gene encodes CDR1 SGHAT and CDR2 FQNNGV. The CDR3 is 14 residues long. The CDR3 DNA follows: TGTGCCAGCAGCCCTCGGGACAAATTCTACGAGCAGTACTTC. It translates to CASSPRDKFYEQYF.

This rearrangement joins TRBV4-1 to TRBJ2-6; possibly TRBD2 for D (5 bases). Germline values: CDR1 MGHRA, CDR2 YSYEKL. Trimming left V 1 base short and J 3 bases short, with 16 bases between. This CDR3 has 18 residues. CDR3 protein: CASSQGLAMADGANVLTF. The CDR3 DNA reads as TGCGCCAGCAGCCAAGGCCTAGCCATGGCCGATGGGGCCAACGTCCTGACTTTC.

The chain has TRBV4-2 and TRBJ1-1, with no clear D. V was cut by 8 bases and J by 1 base, with 8 bases left in between. CDR3 length: 12 residues. Germline V gene sequence: CDR1 LGHNA, CDR2 YNFKEQ. For the CDR3, the DNA is TGTGCCAGCGTACGGACGAACACTGAAGCTTTCTTT. The encoded protein is CASVRTNTEAFF.

The chain couples TRBV12-3 or TRBV12-4 to TRBJ2-3; D may be TRBD2 (5 bases). The CDR3 length is 16 residues. The V end lost 3 bases, the J end lost 2 bases, and 15 bases lay between the germline ends. The CDR3 bases are TGTGCCAGCAGTTTTTCGACCTCACGGGACACAGATACGCAGTATTTT. Protein: CASSFSTSRDTDTQYF.

This clonotype was seen only a few times. This chain links TRBV20-1 with TRBJ2-7; 10 bases agree with TRBD2. Trimming cost V 2 bases and J 6 bases; bases outside gene matches: 1. Germline CDR1 DFQATT, CDR2 SNEGSKA (reference sequence). This CDR3 has 12 amino acids. The CDR3 nucleotides read TGCAGTGCTAGACTAGCGGGAGCCGAGCAGTACTTC. Amino acid sequence: CSARLAGAEQYF.

This clonotype has more than one count but fewer than ten. This sequence joins TRBV5-6 and TRBJ2-5, with D uncertain. Germline V gives CDR1 SGHDT, CDR2 YYEEEE. The CDR3 consists of 14 residues. V lost 0 bases to trimming and J lost 11 bases, with 17 bases between them. DNA of the CDR3: TGTGCCAGCAGCTTGGGTTATATCTACAATGAGCAGTACTTC. It translates to CASSLGYIYNEQYF.

This clonotype was counted between two and nine times. The CDR3 DNA is TGCGCCAGCAATAAGGGCGATGGGGCCAACGTCCTGACTTTC. This gives the protein CASNKGDGANVLTF. The chain has TRBV5-1 and TRBJ2-6; the D is unclear. CDR1 is SGHRS, CDR2 YFSETQ, per germline. V lost 6 bases to trimming and J lost 3 bases, with 10 bases between them. CDR3 length: 14 residues.